This passage covers 11 T cell receptor beta chains from one sample sequenced in a study of cytotoxic CD8 clonotypes in ibrutinib-treated CLL (dated by TCRdb to about 2021). The sample's time point label, in plain terms: eleven to twelve months on ibrutinib. The library was made by the immunoSEQ multiplex PCR assay. The table comes from immuneACCESS by way of TCRdb, which keeps in-frame sequences with V and J called. Part of the clones is missing from these tables; in studies checked, under half for an unresolved V gene and the rest for unknown reasons. The sample yields 130,000 to 150,000 clones; around three quarters were counted once. The top ten clonotypes cover around 13% of the sample. The sequencing here drew on PBMCs, taken after 12 months of ibrutinib treatment. Every receptor here comes from a human donor with chronic lymphocytic leukemia.

V and J are TRBV16 and TRBJ1-2; D remains ambiguous. The germline V and J ends were trimmed by 1 base and 6 bases, with 18 bases remaining between them. CDR3 length: 16 amino acids. Germline V gene lookup returns CDR1 KGHSY and CDR2 FQNENV. For the CDR3, the DNA is TGTGCCAGCAGCCAATTCCGCCGACCCGAAGCAAATGGCTACACCTTC. Residues: CASSQFRRPEANGYTF.

This clone was counted only a few times. J is TRBJ2-7 and V is TRBV28; possibly TRBD2 for D (6 bases). The V gene's germline CDR1 is MDHEN and CDR2 SYDVKM. This CDR3 contains 16 residues. Trimming pared 7 bases from V and 7 bases from J, leaving 26 bases between. CDR3 coding DNA: TGTGCCAGCATCAGCCCCGGGGGAGCGCGTCCTTGGGAGCAGTACTTC. This translates into CASISPGGARPWEQYF.

This chain links TRBV30 with TRBJ2-7; maybe TRBD2 (5 bases). Germline CDR1 and CDR2: GTSNPN and SVGIG (reference sequence). The CDR3 sequence is 13 residues long. V was pared by 0 bases and J by 0 bases, with 6 bases between. CDR3 DNA: TGTGCCTGGAGTGTACTAGACTCCTACGAGCAGTACTTC. Translated, it gives CAWSVLDSYEQYF.

The sample holds one count of this clone. The chain uses TRBV19 and TRBJ2-7; D uncertain. Germline loops: CDR1 LNHDA, CDR2 SQIVND (reference sequence). V dropped 1 base and J dropped 6 bases, with 13 bases sitting between them. This CDR3 spans 14 amino acids. CDR3 region: CASSIGAGLGEQYF. The CDR3 region has the DNA TGTGCCAGTAGTATAGGGGCAGGTCTCGGCGAGCAGTACTTC. Combining the CDR3 with reference TRBV19 and TRBJ2-7 gives the whole variable domain DGGITQSPKYLFRKEGQNVTLSCEQNLNHDAMYWYRQDPGQGLRLIYYSQIVNDFQKGDIAEGYSVSREKKESFPLTVTSAQKNPTAFYLCASSIGAGLGEQYFGPGTRLTVT.

The V call is TRBV9, the J call TRBJ2-2, with 7 bases that match TRBD2. V shed 7 bases and J 1 base; nucleotides not matched to a gene: 10. CDR3 length: 16 residues. The germline V gene has CDR1 SGDLS and CDR2 YYNGEE. The CDR3 nucleotides read TGTGCCAGCTCTATTGCCGCTAGCGGGAACACCGGGGAGCTGTTTTTT. Translated: CASSIAASGNTGELFF.

This sequence joins TRBV7-2 and TRBJ2-1, with D unclear. Trimming took off 5 bases at V and 7 bases at J, with 18 bases between the two ends. Germline V lookup: CDR1 SGHTA, CDR2 FQGNSA. The CDR3 loop spans 15 amino acids. The CDR3 reads CASSPRLWRRNEQFF. The CDR3 DNA follows: TGTGCCAGCAGCCCCCGGCTATGGCGGCGGAATGAGCAGTTCTTC.

The DNA of the CDR3 is TGTGCCTGGAAGGTTAGAAGGGATCGGTCCGGGGAGCTGTTTTTT. Translated: CAWKVRRDRSGELFF. The chain uses TRBV30 and TRBJ2-2, with D unclear. The CDR3 has 15 amino acids. Germline assignment: CDR1 GTSNPN and CDR2 SVGIG (reference sequence). The V gene lost 4 bases and the J gene lost 6 bases, with 18 bases spanning the gap.

This rearrangement joins TRBV4-3 to TRBJ2-7, with TRBD2 matching over 9 bases. Germline assignment: CDR1 LGHNA and CDR2 YSLEER. CDR3 length: 17 residues. With 0 bases clipped from V and 2 bases from J, the junction kept 8 bases outside the gene matches. The CDR3 protein is CASSQELAGELAYEQYF. In DNA form, the CDR3 reads TGCGCCAGCAGCCAAGAGTTAGCGGGAGAATTGGCCTACGAGCAGTACTTC.

This clone has only a few counts. The rearrangement joins TRBV4-3 to TRBJ2-2; 9 bases fit TRBD2. This CDR3 contains 16 residues. The germline V gene has CDR1 LGHNA and CDR2 YSLEER. V dropped 3 bases and J dropped 2; count of bases not matched to a gene: 4. Here the CDR3 DNA reads TGCGCCAGCAGCCATGGTAGCGGGAGTAACACCGGGGAGCTGTTTTTT. Translation gives CASSHGSGSNTGELFF.

The CDR3 bases are TGTGCCAGCAGCTTGGGATCCCACTGGCCCTACGAGCAGTACTTC. It is translated as CASSLGSHWPYEQYF. V and J are TRBV5-4 and TRBJ2-7; D ambiguous. Per the germline V gene, CDR1 is SGHNT and CDR2 is YYREEE (reference sequence). The CDR3 runs 15 residues. The ends were cut back, 0 bases at V and 2 bases at J, with 12 bases in the middle. Together with reference TRBV5-4 and TRBJ2-7, the CDR3 gives the full variable domain: ETGVTQSPTHLIKTRGQQVTLRCSSQSGHNTVSWYQQALGQGPQFIFQYYREEENGRGNFPPRFSGLQFPNYSSELNVNALELDDSALYLCASSLGSHWPYEQYFGPGTRLTVT.

The rearrangement joins TRBV7-8 to TRBJ2-1; 7 bases align to TRBD1. V gave up 5 bases and J gave up 4 bases; unmatched junction bases: 11. The CDR3 length is 16 residues. CDR1 SGHVS and CDR2 FQNEAQ come from the germline V gene. CDR3 in DNA: TGTGCCAGCAGCCCCGCCGGGACAGACCTATACAATGAGCAGTTCTTC. Translation: CASSPAGTDLYNEQFF.